These 12 T cell receptor beta chains were sequenced from one sample in a study of T-cell memory formation after mild COVID-19. Using its own MiXCR run on the 5' RACE reads, TCRdb lists one record per CDR3 protein. The sample includes about 290,000 distinct CDR3 sequences, around 15% seen only once; the top ten take roughly a fifth. Sequences were obtained from PBMCs or a T cell subset sorted from them (not recorded which). These receptor sequences come from a man aged 18 to 35 who had mild COVID-19 (a few samples of this study predate the infection). Cell type and time point are not known.

The rearrangement joins TRBV10-3 to TRBJ2-5, with 8 bases lining up with TRBD1. Germline CDR1 ENHRY, CDR2 SYGVKD. Trimming cost V 7 bases and J 2 bases; bases outside gene matches: 18. There are 18 residues in the CDR3. CDR3 protein: CAITMTGERVGEQETQYF. Written as DNA, the CDR3 is TGTGCCATCACCATGACAGGGGAGAGGGTAGGGGAACAAGAGACCCAGTACTTC.

This chain joins TRBV19 and TRBJ2-7; D not resolved. Trimming took 1 base from V and 3 from J, leaving 10 bases between them. The CDR3 has 14 amino acids. The germline gives CDR1 LNHDA, CDR2 SQIVND (reference sequence). CDR3 nucleotides: TGTGCCAGTAGTATAGCAGCAGGCGACTACGAGCAGTACGTC. Encoded protein: CASSIAAGDYEQYV.

This clonotype turned up a few times. This chain connects TRBV5-1 to TRBJ1-2; D gene ambiguous. Germline CDR1 SGHRS, CDR2 YFSETQ. CDR3 length equals 12 residues. V gave up 4 bases and J gave up 8 bases, with 12 bases separating them. CDR3 protein: CASSPSREGYTF. The CDR3 DNA sequence: TGCGCCAGCAGCCCATCTCGGGAAGGCTACACCTTC.

This clonotype has just one count. The chain couples TRBV4-3 to TRBJ2-3; 11 nucleotides match TRBD2. With 4 bases clipped from V and 5 bases from J, the junction kept 11 bases outside the gene matches. The CDR3 is 17 residues long. Germline V gene lookup returns CDR1 LGHNA and CDR2 YSLEER. The CDR3, as DNA: TGCGCCAGCAGCCCCCTTAGCGGGGGGGAGGGAAAAGATACGCAGTATTTT. Its translation is CASSPLSGGEGKDTQYF.

CDR3 DNA: TGTGCCAGTGAGTCGGGAGGTGGAAACACCATATATTTT. Protein: CASESGGGNTIYF. The J gene is TRBJ1-3, the V gene TRBV9, with D unresolved. The V end lost 8 bases, the J end lost 3 bases, and 12 bases lay between the germline ends. The CDR3 is 13 residues long. The germline gives CDR1 SGDLS, CDR2 YYNGEE.

This clonotype came up a few times. The V gene is TRBV5-6, the J gene TRBJ1-1; no firm D call. This CDR3 is built from 13 residues. Germline-derived CDR1 and CDR2 are SGHDT and YYEEEE. Trimming took 6 bases from V and 4 from J, leaving 13 bases between them. The CDR3 spells CASTPRGFTEAFF. The CDR3 nucleotides read TGTGCCAGCACCCCCCGAGGGTTCACTGAAGCTTTCTTT.

The J gene is TRBJ1-2, the V gene TRBV6-5, with a tentative D call TRBD1 (6 bases). This CDR3 is 16 amino acids long. V lost 2 bases, J lost 2 bases, and 15 bases lay in between. Germline lookup yields CDR1 MNHEY and CDR2 SVGAGI. The CDR3 DNA sequence: TGTGCCAGCAGTTACCGGGTAGGGGGGTTCAACTATGGCTACACCTTC. Translating it yields CASSYRVGGFNYGYTF.

This clonotype turned up a few times. This may stem from a read error, because a much larger clone lies one nucleotide away. V gene TRBV7-2 combines with J gene TRBJ2-3, with TRBD2 matching 11 bases. J was trimmed by 1 base and V by 4 bases; bases with no gene match: 4. This CDR3 spans 16 amino acids. Germline V gene data show CDR1 as SGHTA and CDR2 as FQGNSA. CDR3 in DNA: TGTGCCAGCAGCTCACTAGCGGGGGTCCGCACAGATACGCAGTATTTT. Translated, it gives CASSSLAGVRTDTQYF. The full variable domain, rest sourced from reference TRBV7-2 and TRBJ2-3, is GAGVSQSPSNKVTEKGKDVELRCDPISGHTALYWYRQSLGQGLEFLIYFQGNSAPDKSGLPSDRFSAERTGGSVSTLTIQRTQQEDSAVYLCASSSLAGVRTDTQYFGPGTRLTVL.

This chain connects TRBV20-1 to TRBJ1-5; D uncertain. The V end lost 1 base, the J end lost 5 bases, and 6 bases lay between the germline ends. This CDR3 region has 12 residues. Germline-derived CDR1 and CDR2 are DFQATT and SNEGSKA (reference sequence). The CDR3 loop reads CSARAEHQPQHF. CDR3 coding DNA: TGCAGTGCTAGAGCCGAGCATCAGCCCCAGCATTTT.

The chain links TRBV10-3 to TRBJ2-1, with 11 bases that match TRBD2. The CDR3 has 16 residues. Germline V gene lookup returns CDR1 ENHRY and CDR2 SYGVKD. V dropped 2 bases and J dropped 5; count of bases not matched to a gene: 5. CDR3 nucleotides: TGTGCCATCAGTGAGGTGACTAGCGGGGTAAACAATGAGCAGTTCTTC. As protein: CAISEVTSGVNNEQFF.

This clonotype appeared many times. CDR3 bases: TGTGCCAGCAGCCCCTTATCTAGCACAGATACGCAGTATTTT. Translating gives CASSPLSSTDTQYF. The chain employs TRBV7-2 and TRBJ2-3; no firm D call. V gave up 5 bases and J gave up 0 bases, with 9 bases separating them. The CDR3 is made up of 14 amino acids. CDR1 and CDR2 from the germline V gene are SGHTA and FQGNSA.

In this sample, this clonotype turned up a few times. V usage is TRBV7-6 and J usage is TRBJ2-6; D call uncertain. CDR3 length: 15 amino acids. Germline CDR1 is SGHVS and CDR2 is FNYEAQ. Trimming took off 2 bases at V and 4 bases at J, with 9 bases between the two ends. CDR3 amino acids: CASSLNRAGANVLTF. DNA for the CDR3: TGTGCCAGCAGCTTAAATCGGGCGGGGGCCAACGTCCTGACTTTC.